A selection of T cell receptor beta chains follows, all from one sample in a study of CD8+CD57+ T cells in acquired aplastic anemia. Via MiXCR, TCRdb re-called the reads, giving one row per CDR3 protein. In the table there are about 210,000 distinct CDR3 sequences, 30% to 40% of which are singletons. Material: sorted CD4+, CD8+, or CD8+CD57+ T cells (not recorded which) from PBMCs. These receptor sequences come from a human donor in good health, serving as a control. Both conserved end residues are part of each CDR3. The size field is filled for only some rows; it gives once, few, many or a size class.

v_gene	j_gene	abundance	CDR3aa
TRBV20-1	TRBJ2-3	NA	CSASPGGTGTQYF
TRBV2	TRBJ1-1	NA	CASRPLGLLPEAFF
TRBV19	TRBJ1-2	many	CASSPLRDTTFNGYTF
TRBV7-2	TRBJ2-7	many	CASSIVPFYEQYF
TRBV27	TRBJ1-5	many	CASSFSNRDQPQHF
TRBV5-1	TRBJ1-6	NA	CASSLGGQYNSPLHF
TRBV15	TRBJ2-7	NA	CATSRPRRFAGAKYEQYF
TRBV20-1	TRBJ2-3	many	CSARRQGADTQYF
TRBV30	TRBJ1-1	few	CAWKPRGGTEAFF
TRBV29-1	TRBJ2-3	many	CSGTSGTDTQYF
TRBV5-8	TRBJ1-2	few	CASSSGPDFNYGYTF
TRBV5-1	TRBJ1-1	NA	CASSTRGSWDTEAFF
TRBV2	TRBJ2-1	many	CASSERVNEQFF
TRBV6-2/TRBV6-3	TRBJ1-2	NA	CASSYTPDRDYNEYGYTF
TRBV15	TRBJ1-4	few	CATSRDRGNEKLFF
TRBV6-1	TRBJ1-3	few	CASSRSGGSSGNTIYF
TRBV27	TRBJ1-6	few	CASSFYNSPLHF
TRBV20-1	TRBJ1-3	many	CSARDVLTGNTIYF
TRBV7-8	TRBJ1-2	many	CASSQRTGGSGYTF
TRBV7-3	TRBJ2-3	many	CASSLNYPSDTQYF
TRBV4-1	TRBJ2-3	many	CASSHPADTQYF
TRBV7-9	TRBJ1-2	many	CASSRGGYGYTF
TRBV7-2	TRBJ2-7	many	CASSLERGHEQYF
TRBV15	TRBJ2-1	many	CATSRVESGGSYNEQFF
TRBV29-1	TRBJ1-2	NA	CSVGTGDYGYTF